Listed here are 29 T cell receptor beta chains from one sample, sequenced in a study of identical twins. TCRdb re-called the 5' RACE reads through MiXCR, storing one row per CDR3 protein. This sample yields some 210,000 distinct CDR3 sequences, of which approximately 15% are seen a single time; over 35% belongs to the top ten. The same data also went into a second study, on T cells expressing NK-cell markers.

The sequenced sample consisted of CD8+ T cells sorted from blood. These receptor sequences come from a woman between 18 and 29 years old in good health.

This clonotype has a handful of counts. This chain links TRBV14 with TRBJ1-1, with 7 nucleotides matching TRBD1. The CDR3 runs 13 residues. Germline lookup yields CDR1 SGHDN and CDR2 FVKESK. The V gene end was trimmed by 4 bases and the J gene end by 4 bases; junction bases not matched to a gene: 3. CDR3 coding DNA: TGTGCCAGCAGCCGACAGGGTTTCACTGAAGCTTTCTTT. Translated, it gives CASSRQGFTEAFF.

In this sample, this clonotype turned up a few times. The chain couples TRBV3-1 to TRBJ1-1; D remains unclear. Germline assignment: CDR1 LGHDT and CDR2 YNNKEL (reference sequence). Trimming removed 2 bases from V and 8 bases from J, with 9 bases in between. The CDR3 consists of 12 residues. For the CDR3, the DNA is TGTGCCAGCAGCCAAATCGTCACCGAAGCTTTCTTT. This codes for CASSQIVTEAFF.

This clonotype was counted only a few times. The chain recombines TRBV24-1 with TRBJ2-7, with D unresolved. Trimming took 12 bases from V and 2 from J, leaving 1 base between them. Germline V gene sequence: CDR1 KGHDR, CDR2 SFDVKD. The CDR3 spans 8 residues. CDR3 residues: CAAYEQYF. In nucleotides, the CDR3 is TGTGCCGCCTACGAGCAGTACTTC.

This chain joins TRBV6-4 and TRBJ1-1; perhaps TRBD1 as D (6 bases). Between the trimmed V and J ends, which lost 5 bases and 4 bases, there was a span of 11 bases. Germline V lookup: CDR1 MRHNA, CDR2 SNTAGT. This CDR3 spans 13 amino acids. CDR3 loop: CASSTGWFTEAFF. Written as DNA, the CDR3 is TGTGCCAGCAGTACAGGGTGGTTCACTGAAGCTTTCTTT.

Here the CDR3 reads CASSVSQNTGELFF. CDR3 DNA sequence: TGTGCCAGCAGCGTATCCCAGAACACCGGGGAGCTGTTTTTT. V is TRBV9 and J is TRBJ2-2; no reliable D call. The CDR3 is 14 amino acids. Germline V gene data show CDR1 as SGDLS and CDR2 as YYNGEE. Trimming removed 1 base from V and 1 base from J, with 5 bases in between. Complete variable domain (other parts from reference TRBV9 and TRBJ2-2): DSGVTQTPKHLITATGQRVTLRCSPRSGDLSVYWYQQSLDQGLQFLIQYYNGEERAKGNILERFSAQQFPDLHSELNLSSLELGDSALYFCASSVSQNTGELFFGEGSRLTVL.

This clonotype occurred a few times. The chain links TRBV12-3 or TRBV12-4 to TRBJ2-5; 7 nucleotides match TRBD2. The CDR3 runs 14 residues. Unmatched junction bases numbered 10, after V lost 7 bases and J lost 5 bases. The CDR3 sequence: CASTLVAGVETQYF. The CDR3 nucleotides are TGTGCCAGCACCCTGGTTGCGGGGGTTGAGACCCAGTACTTC.

This clonotype was seen more than once but under ten times. The chain couples TRBV7-9 to TRBJ2-7; D may correspond to TRBD1 or TRBD2 (5 bases each). The CDR3 length is 13 residues. Germline CDR1 and CDR2: SEHNR and FQNEAQ (reference sequence). Trimming removed 3 bases from V and 6 bases from J, with 12 bases in between. The chain's CDR3 is CASSFEGLAEQYF. CDR3 nucleotides: TGTGCCAGCAGCTTCGAGGGGCTCGCCGAGCAGTACTTC.

This clonotype was seen a handful of times. The V call is TRBV29-1, the J call TRBJ2-7; 8 bases match TRBD1. The junction had 4 bases not matched to a gene; V was cut back by 6 bases and J by 3 bases. CDR3 size: 12 residues. The germline gives CDR1 SQVTM, CDR2 ANQGSEA. CDR3 sequence (DNA): TGCAGCGTCGAGACAGGGGACTACGAGCAGTACTTC. Residues: CSVETGDYEQYF.

This clonotype was observed a few times. The rearrangement uses TRBV28 and TRBJ2-7; D unresolved. V was trimmed by 5 bases and J by 1 base, leaving 18 bases between them. Germline V CDR1 and CDR2: MDHEN, SYDVKM. CDR3 length equals 16 residues. The CDR3 region is CASSPPARKASYEQYF. The CDR3 nucleotides are TGTGCCAGCAGTCCCCCGGCCAGGAAAGCATCCTACGAGCAGTACTTC.

On this clonotype itself: A junction end diverges from the germline sequence, so it may reflect a read error. V and J are TRBV2 and TRBJ2-3; maybe TRBD1 (5 bases). The germline V gene has CDR1 SNHLY and CDR2 FYNNEI. This CDR3 has 15 residues. For the CDR3, the DNA is TGTGCTAGCAGTGCGAGACAGACTAGCACAGATACGCAGTATTTT. It is translated as CASSARQTSTDTQYF.

The chain carries TRBV4-1 and TRBJ2-2, with D possibly being TRBD2 (6 bases). The ends were cut back, 3 bases at V and 1 base at J, with 9 bases in the middle. Germline V gives CDR1 MGHRA, CDR2 YSYEKL. CDR3 size: 15 residues. The CDR3 bases are TGCGCCAGCAGCCAGACTAGGGTGAACACCGGGGAGCTGTTTTTT. Encoded protein: CASSQTRVNTGELFF.

The rearrangement joins TRBV5-6 to TRBJ1-2; 12 bases agree with TRBD1. Germline lookup yields CDR1 SGHDT and CDR2 YYEEEE. The CDR3 sequence is 16 residues long. Trimming at V came to 3 bases and at J to 8 bases, leaving 11 bases not matched to a gene. The CDR3: CASSSQPGQGAGGYTF. For the CDR3, the DNA is TGTGCCAGCAGCTCACAACCGGGACAGGGGGCTGGAGGCTACACCTTC.

The DNA for the CDR3 is TGTGCCAGCAGCCAAGAGACGGGGACTAGCGGGGGGGTTTATGGGACCCAGTACTTC. Encoded protein: CASSQETGTSGGVYGTQYF. The chain links TRBV3-1 to TRBJ2-5, with 16 bases identical to TRBD2. The junction had 11 bases not matched to a gene; V was cut back by 0 bases and J by 7 bases. Germline values: CDR1 LGHDT, CDR2 YNNKEL (reference sequence). The CDR3 has 19 amino acids.

This clonotype occurred a few times. This rearrangement joins TRBV3-1 to TRBJ2-3, with 10 nucleotides matching TRBD2. The CDR3 runs 17 residues. Germline CDR1 and CDR2: LGHDT and YNNKEL (reference sequence). V gave up 6 bases and J gave up 2 bases; unmatched junction bases: 11. The CDR3 reads CASRDSGGSLPTDTQYF. As DNA, the CDR3 is TGTGCCAGCAGAGATAGCGGGGGGTCCTTACCCACAGATACGCAGTATTTT.

The chain uses TRBV7-6 and TRBJ2-7, with 7 bases that match TRBD1. Germline CDR1 and CDR2: SGHVS and FNYEAQ. The CDR3 consists of 15 residues. The V and J ends lost 4 bases and 4 bases, in that order; junction bases with no gene match: 10. CDR3 in amino acids: CASSYRQGPMYEQYF. CDR3 DNA: TGTGCCAGCAGCTACCGACAGGGCCCTATGTACGAGCAGTACTTC.

The DNA for the CDR3 is TGTGCCAGCAGTGCGACGGAACCCTACGAGCAGTACTTC. Protein sequence: CASSATEPYEQYF. The chain links TRBV12-3 or TRBV12-4 to TRBJ2-7; no clear D. CDR3 length: 13 residues. Trimming cost V 5 bases and J 2 bases, with 10 bases left between them.

This clonotype has more than one count but fewer than ten. This chain links TRBV29-1 with TRBJ1-1; 8 bases align to TRBD1. The trim removed 7 bases at V and 1 base at J, leaving 2 bases unmatched. The CDR3 extends over 12 amino acids. Germline loops: CDR1 SQVTM, CDR2 ANQGSEA. The CDR3 nucleotides read TGCAGCGGGACAGGGAGGAACACTGAAGCTTTCTTT. Protein product: CSGTGRNTEAFF.

V usage is TRBV7-7 and J usage is TRBJ2-1; TRBD2 matches at 9 bases. Germline V lookup: CDR1 SSHAT, CDR2 FNYEAQ (reference sequence). The CDR3 sequence is 15 residues long. The trim removed 5 bases at V and 8 bases at J, leaving 10 bases unmatched. The DNA for the CDR3 is TGTGCCAGCAGCCCCAGGGAGCGGGAGGCCGATGAGCAGTTCTTC. Its protein product is CASSPREREADEQFF.

This clonotype was seen ten or more times. The genes are TRBV12-3 or TRBV12-4 and TRBJ2-1; a possible D gene is TRBD2 (6 bases). The CDR3 sequence is 15 residues long. V was trimmed by 3 bases and J by 5 bases, leaving 14 bases between them. The CDR3: CASSFKGGADNEQFF. CDR3 sequence (DNA): TGTGCCAGCAGTTTTAAAGGAGGGGCCGACAATGAGCAGTTCTTC.

This chain joins TRBV27 and TRBJ2-7; 9 nucleotides agree with TRBD2. The junction had 10 bases not matched to a gene; V was cut back by 6 bases and J by 10 bases. Looked up from germline, CDR1 is MNHEY and CDR2 is SMNVEV (reference sequence). The CDR3 contains 13 residues. CDR3: CASSNPGAGGQYF. The CDR3 bases are TGTGCCAGCAGCAACCCGGGAGCGGGAGGACAGTACTTC.

This clonotype was observed a handful of times. The V call is TRBV27, the J call TRBJ2-1; tentatively, D is TRBD2 (6 bases). Trimming took 8 bases from V and 9 from J, leaving 14 bases between them. The CDR3 is 12 amino acids. The V gene's germline CDR1 is MNHEY and CDR2 SMNVEV (reference sequence). CDR3 protein: CASGGFGGEQFF. The CDR3 nucleotides read TGTGCCAGCGGGGGGTTCGGCGGTGAGCAGTTCTTC.

The chain links TRBV13 to TRBJ2-3; D remains ambiguous. The CDR3 sequence is 16 residues long. The V gene lost 5 bases and the J gene lost 3 bases, with 18 bases spanning the gap. Germline CDR1 is PRHDT and CDR2 is FYEKMQ (reference sequence). The CDR3 loop is CASSVDRDTTTDTQYF. DNA of the CDR3: TGTGCCAGCAGCGTCGATAGAGATACTACTACAGATACGCAGTATTTT.

This chain uses TRBV28 with TRBJ2-7; no definite D call. V shed 7 bases and J shed 4 bases, with 20 bases lying between them. Germline V gives CDR1 MDHEN, CDR2 SYDVKM. The CDR3 contains 15 residues. CDR3 protein: CASTLPGPGSYEQYF. The CDR3, as DNA: TGTGCCAGCACCCTCCCTGGTCCGGGCAGTTACGAGCAGTACTTC.

V and J are TRBV7-2 and TRBJ2-1; 9 bases fit TRBD2. The J segment lost 4 bases and the V segment lost 5 bases, leaving 9 bases of the junction unmatched. In germline, CDR1 is SGHTA, CDR2 FQGNSA. This CDR3 has 16 residues. DNA for the CDR3: TGTGCCAGCAGCCCGATTTCCAGCGGGGGGTACAATGAGCAGTTCTTC. Translation: CASSPISSGGYNEQFF.

The V and J genes are TRBV12-3 or TRBV12-4 and TRBJ2-7; D could derive from TRBD1 or TRBD2 (5 bases each). This CDR3 region has 14 residues. With 5 bases removed from V and 2 bases from J, the gap between germline ends came to 13 bases. This CDR3 reads CASSPGRVAYEQYF. The CDR3 DNA reads as TGTGCCAGCAGTCCGGGACGGGTGGCCTACGAGCAGTACTTC.

The chain joins TRBV27 to TRBJ2-7; D is ambiguous. CDR3 size: 15 residues. V lost 7 bases and J 2 bases, leaving 18 bases between the germline ends. Germline V lookup: CDR1 MNHEY, CDR2 SMNVEV (reference sequence). CDR3 residues: CASTYTRHLPYEQYF. In nucleotides, the CDR3 is TGTGCCAGCACCTATACCAGACATTTACCCTACGAGCAGTACTTC.

This clonotype appeared a few times. The chain carries TRBV6-5 and TRBJ2-5; D might be TRBD1 (6 bases). The CDR3 is made up of 15 amino acids. Germline V CDR1 and CDR2: MNHEY, SVGAGI. V lost 2 bases, J lost 0 bases, and 10 bases lay in between. CDR3 in amino acids: CASSYTTGYQETQYF. CDR3 sequence (DNA): TGTGCCAGCAGTTACACTACAGGGTACCAAGAGACCCAGTACTTC.

V is TRBV6-1 and J is TRBJ2-5; TRBD2 aligns across 12 bases. Germline V gene data show CDR1 as MNHNS and CDR2 as SASEGT. The CDR3 loop spans 15 amino acids. The V gene end was trimmed by 6 bases and the J gene end by 5 bases; junction bases not matched to a gene: 7. CDR3 nucleotide sequence: TGTGCCAGCAGACGACTAGCGGGAGCTCCGGAGACCCAGTACTTC. Translating gives CASRRLAGAPETQYF.

V and J are TRBV5-1 and TRBJ2-2; D is possibly TRBD1 or TRBD2 (7 bases each). The germline gives CDR1 SGHRS, CDR2 YFSETQ. The CDR3 totals 14 residues. V gave up 0 bases and J gave up 6 bases, with 9 bases separating them. The CDR3 nucleotides read TGCGCCAGCAGCTTGGCAGGGGGGGCCGGGGAGCTGTTTTTT. It yields the protein CASSLAGGAGELFF.